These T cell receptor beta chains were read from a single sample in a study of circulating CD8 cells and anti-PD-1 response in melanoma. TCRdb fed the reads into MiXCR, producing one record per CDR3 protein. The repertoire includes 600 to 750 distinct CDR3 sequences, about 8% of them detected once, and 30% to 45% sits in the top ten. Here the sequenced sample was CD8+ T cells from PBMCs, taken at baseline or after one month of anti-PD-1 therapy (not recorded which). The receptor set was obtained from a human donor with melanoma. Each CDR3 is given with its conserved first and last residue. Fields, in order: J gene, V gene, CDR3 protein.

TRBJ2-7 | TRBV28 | CASSRRTSPYEQYF
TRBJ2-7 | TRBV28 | CASSLSGASGLYEQYF
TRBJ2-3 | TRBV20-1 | CSARDPVAERTDTQYF
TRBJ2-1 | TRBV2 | CASSDSLAENNEQFF
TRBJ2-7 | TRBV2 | CASSPGTGVDEQYF
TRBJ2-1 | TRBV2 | CASRRDRGEYNEQFF
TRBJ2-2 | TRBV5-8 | CASSLRGALNTGELFF
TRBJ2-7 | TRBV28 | CASSSLASGIYEQYF
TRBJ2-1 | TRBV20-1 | CSARGPSGRTPNEQFF
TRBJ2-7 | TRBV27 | CASSFHRTGSNEQYF
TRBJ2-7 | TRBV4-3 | CASSQNRDREVEQYF
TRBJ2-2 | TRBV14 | CASSQVTGIDTGELFF
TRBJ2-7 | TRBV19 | CASSSGTGSSYEQYF
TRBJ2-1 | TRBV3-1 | CASSQESADNEQFF
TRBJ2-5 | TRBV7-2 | CASSLWGGGLVVETQYF
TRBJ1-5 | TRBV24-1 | CATSDPETGYGNQPQHF
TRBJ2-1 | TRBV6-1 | CASSVRAGSSYNEQFF
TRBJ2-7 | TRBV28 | CASSPRTAPYEQYF
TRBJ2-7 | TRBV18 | CASSPPQTYEQYF
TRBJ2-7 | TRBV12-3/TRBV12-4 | CASSLTGGWWEQYF
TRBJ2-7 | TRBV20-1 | CSARGSSLAESSYEQYF
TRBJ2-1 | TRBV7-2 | CASSFLAGTYNEQFF
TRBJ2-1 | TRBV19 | CATEEGNEQFF
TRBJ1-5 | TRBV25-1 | CASSEGGNQPQHF
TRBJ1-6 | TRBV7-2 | CASSLVGTGDSPLHF
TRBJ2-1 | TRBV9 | CASSPQGLSYNEQFF
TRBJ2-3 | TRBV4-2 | CASSQEALTDTQYF
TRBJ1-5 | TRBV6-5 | CASSYSRGGNQPQHF
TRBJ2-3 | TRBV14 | CASSLRITSGIFTDTQYF
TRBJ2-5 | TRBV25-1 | CASSDSSGRQETQYF
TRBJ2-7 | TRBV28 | CASSLGTLTYEQYF
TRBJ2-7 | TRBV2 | CASSGLAGGFYEQYF
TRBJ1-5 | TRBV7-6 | CASSPLQGVSQPQHF
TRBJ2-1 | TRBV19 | CASKIWDGNNEQFF
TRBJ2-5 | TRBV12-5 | CASAAVDGQETQYF
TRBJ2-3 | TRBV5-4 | CASSLGLAGVLTDTQYF
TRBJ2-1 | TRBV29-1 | CSVDFSGSGNEQFF
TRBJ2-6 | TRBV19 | CASSPGQSSGANVLTF
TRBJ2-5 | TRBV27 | CASSLWASGEETQYF
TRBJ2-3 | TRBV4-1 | CASSQTQFADTQYF
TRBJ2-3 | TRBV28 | CASSLHGRAVDTQYF
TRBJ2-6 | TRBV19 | CASGPRTGWLAGGISGANVLTF
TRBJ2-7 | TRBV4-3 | CASSQDFRGSPHEQYF
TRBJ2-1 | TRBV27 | CASSPGLAGSPSYNEQFF
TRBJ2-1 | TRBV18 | CASSPELAGGVNEQFF
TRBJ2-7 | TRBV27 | CASSWGVGTAAYEQYF
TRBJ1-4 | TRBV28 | CAVMTTNEKLFF
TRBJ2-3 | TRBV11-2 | CASSLTAGALSDTQYF
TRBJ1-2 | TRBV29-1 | CSVEGRGPYGYTF
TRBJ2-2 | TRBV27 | CASSLVAVNTGELFF
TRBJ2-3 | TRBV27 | CASSLSALSDTQYF
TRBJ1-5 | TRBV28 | CASSLWWGSNQPQHF
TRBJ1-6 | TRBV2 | CASKRGVGNSPLHF
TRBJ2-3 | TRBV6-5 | CASSDGGDRVNTQYF
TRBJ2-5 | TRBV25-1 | CASSEFAGGQETQYF
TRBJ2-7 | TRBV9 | CASSPGTSVTYEQYF
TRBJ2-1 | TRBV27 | CASSPLAAGNEQFF
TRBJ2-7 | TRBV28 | CASRPTGYEQYF
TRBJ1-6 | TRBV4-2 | CASSQGGGSVGGDHSPLHF
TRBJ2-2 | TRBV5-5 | CASSAGTGDTGELFF